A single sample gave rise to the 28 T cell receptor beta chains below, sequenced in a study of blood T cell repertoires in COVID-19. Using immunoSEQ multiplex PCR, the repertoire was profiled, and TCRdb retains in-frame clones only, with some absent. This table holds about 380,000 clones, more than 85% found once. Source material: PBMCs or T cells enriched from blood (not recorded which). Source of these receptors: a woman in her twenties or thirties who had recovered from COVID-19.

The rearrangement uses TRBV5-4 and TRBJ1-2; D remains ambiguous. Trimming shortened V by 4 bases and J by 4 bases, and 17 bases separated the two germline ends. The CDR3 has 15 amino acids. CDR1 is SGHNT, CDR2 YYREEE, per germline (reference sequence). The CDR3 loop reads CASSPQSQDTYGYTF. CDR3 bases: TGTGCCAGCAGCCCGCAAAGTCAGGATACCTATGGCTACACCTTC.

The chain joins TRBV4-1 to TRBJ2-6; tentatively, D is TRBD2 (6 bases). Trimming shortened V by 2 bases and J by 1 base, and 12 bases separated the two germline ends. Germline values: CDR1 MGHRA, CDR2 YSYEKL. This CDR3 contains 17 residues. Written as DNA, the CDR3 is TGCGCCAGCAGCCAACACCCCCGGGAGTCTGGGGCCAACGTCCTGACTTTC. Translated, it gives CASSQHPRESGANVLTF.

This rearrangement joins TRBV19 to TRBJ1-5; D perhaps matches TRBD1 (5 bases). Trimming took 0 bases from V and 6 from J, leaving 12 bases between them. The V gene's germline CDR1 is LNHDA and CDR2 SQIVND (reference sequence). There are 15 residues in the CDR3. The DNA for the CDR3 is TGTGCCAGTAGTATAGAGGGGGGGGTCGGTCAGCCCCAGCATTTT. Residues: CASSIEGGVGQPQHF.

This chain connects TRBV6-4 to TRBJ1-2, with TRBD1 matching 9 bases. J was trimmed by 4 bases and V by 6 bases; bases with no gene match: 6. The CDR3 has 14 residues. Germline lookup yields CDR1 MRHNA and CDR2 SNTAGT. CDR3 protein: CASRGGQGTYGYTF. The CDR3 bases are TGTGCCAGCAGAGGGGGACAGGGCACCTATGGCTACACCTTC.

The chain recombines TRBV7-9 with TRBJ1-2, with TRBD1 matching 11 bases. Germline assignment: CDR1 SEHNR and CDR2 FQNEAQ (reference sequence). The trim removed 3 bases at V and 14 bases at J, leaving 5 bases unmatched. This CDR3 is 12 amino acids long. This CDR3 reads CASSFSDRGPTF. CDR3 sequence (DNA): TGTGCCAGCAGCTTTTCGGACAGGGGGCCAACCTTC.

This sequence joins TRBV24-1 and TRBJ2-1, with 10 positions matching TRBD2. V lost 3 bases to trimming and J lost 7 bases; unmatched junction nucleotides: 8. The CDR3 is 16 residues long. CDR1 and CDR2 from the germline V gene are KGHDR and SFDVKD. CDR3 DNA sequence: TGTGCCACCAGTGATCGGACTAGCGGTAGTGGGAATGAGCAGTTCTTC. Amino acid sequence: CATSDRTSGSGNEQFF.

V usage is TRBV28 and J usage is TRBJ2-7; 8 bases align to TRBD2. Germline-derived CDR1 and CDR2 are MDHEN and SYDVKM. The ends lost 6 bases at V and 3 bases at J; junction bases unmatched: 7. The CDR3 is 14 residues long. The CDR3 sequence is CASSVTGTSYEQYF. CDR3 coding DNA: TGTGCCAGCAGCGTAACCGGGACTAGCTACGAGCAGTACTTC.

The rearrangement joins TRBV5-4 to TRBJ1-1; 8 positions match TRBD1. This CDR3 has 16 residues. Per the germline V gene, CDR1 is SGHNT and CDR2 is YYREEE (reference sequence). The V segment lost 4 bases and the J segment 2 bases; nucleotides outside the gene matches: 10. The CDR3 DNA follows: TGTGCCAGCAGCCTCCCCCTTGGGACAGGAAACACTGAAGCTTTCTTT. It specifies CASSLPLGTGNTEAFF.

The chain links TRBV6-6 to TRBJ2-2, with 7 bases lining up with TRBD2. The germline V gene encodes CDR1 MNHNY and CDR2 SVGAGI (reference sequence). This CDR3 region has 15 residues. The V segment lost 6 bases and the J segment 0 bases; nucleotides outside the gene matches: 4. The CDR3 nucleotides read TGTGCCAGCAGAGCGGCGGGAGCGAACACCGGGGAGCTGTTTTTT. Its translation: CASRAAGANTGELFF.

The CDR3 sequence: CASSYVPNEKLFF. The CDR3 DNA follows: TGTGCCAGCAGTTACGTCCCAAATGAAAAACTGTTTTTT. The chain recombines TRBV6-6 with TRBJ1-4; unclear D gene. V shed 2 bases and J shed 5 bases, with 6 bases lying between them. Per germline, CDR1 MNHNY and CDR2 SVGAGI (reference sequence). There are 13 residues in the CDR3.

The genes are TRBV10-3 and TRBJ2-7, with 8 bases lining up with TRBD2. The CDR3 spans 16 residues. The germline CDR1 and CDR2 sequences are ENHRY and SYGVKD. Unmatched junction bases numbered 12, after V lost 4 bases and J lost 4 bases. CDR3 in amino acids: CAISGIVGREEYEQYF. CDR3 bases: TGTGCCATCAGTGGAATTGTCGGGCGGGAGGAGTACGAGCAGTACTTC.

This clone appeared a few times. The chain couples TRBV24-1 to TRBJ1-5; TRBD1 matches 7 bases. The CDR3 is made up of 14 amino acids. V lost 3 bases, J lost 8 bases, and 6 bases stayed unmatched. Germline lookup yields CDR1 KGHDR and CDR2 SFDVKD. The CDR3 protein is CATSDLTTGEPQHF. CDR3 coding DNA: TGTGCCACCAGTGATCTCACTACAGGGGAGCCCCAGCATTTT.

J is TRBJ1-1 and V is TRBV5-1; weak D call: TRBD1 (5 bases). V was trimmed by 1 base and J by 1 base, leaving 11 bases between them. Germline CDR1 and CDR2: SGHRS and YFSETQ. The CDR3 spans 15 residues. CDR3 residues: CASSLSAGKNTEAFF. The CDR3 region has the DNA TGCGCCAGCAGCTTGAGCGCAGGGAAGAACACTGAAGCTTTCTTT. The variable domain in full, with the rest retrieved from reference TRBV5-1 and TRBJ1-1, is KAGVTQTPRYLIKTRGQQVTLSCSPISGHRSVSWYQQTPGQGLQFLFEYFSETQRNKGNFPGRFSGRQFSNSRSEMNVSTLELGDSALYLCASSLSAGKNTEAFFGQGTRLTVV.

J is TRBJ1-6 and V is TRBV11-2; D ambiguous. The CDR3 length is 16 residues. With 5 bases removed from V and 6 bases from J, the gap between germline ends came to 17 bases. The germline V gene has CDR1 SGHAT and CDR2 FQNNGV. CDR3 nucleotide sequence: TGTGCCAGCAGCCTCCCCTCGTCGGTCGCTAATTCACCCCTCCACTTT. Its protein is CASSLPSSVANSPLHF.

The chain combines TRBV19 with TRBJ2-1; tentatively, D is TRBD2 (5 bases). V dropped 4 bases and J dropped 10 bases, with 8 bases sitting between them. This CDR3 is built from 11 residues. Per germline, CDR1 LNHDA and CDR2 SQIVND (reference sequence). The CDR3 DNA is TGTGCCAGTAGTACTCAGCGGGAGCAGTTCTTC. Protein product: CASSTQREQFF.

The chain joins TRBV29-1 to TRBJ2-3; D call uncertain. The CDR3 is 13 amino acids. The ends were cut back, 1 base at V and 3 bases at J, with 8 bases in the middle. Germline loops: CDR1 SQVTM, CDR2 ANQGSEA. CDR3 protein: CSVEGLVTDTQYF. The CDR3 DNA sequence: TGCAGCGTTGAAGGTCTAGTTACAGATACGCAGTATTTT.

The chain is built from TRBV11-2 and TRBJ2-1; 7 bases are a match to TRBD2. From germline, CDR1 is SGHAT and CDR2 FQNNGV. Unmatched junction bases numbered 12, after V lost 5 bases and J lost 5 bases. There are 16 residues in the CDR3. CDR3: CASSQGFRTRDNEQFF. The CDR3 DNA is TGTGCCAGCAGCCAGGGTTTCCGGACTAGGGACAATGAGCAGTTCTTC. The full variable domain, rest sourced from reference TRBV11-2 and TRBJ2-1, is EAGVAQSPRYKIIEKRQSVAFWCNPISGHATLYWYQQILGQGPKLLIQFQNNGVVDDSQLPKDRFSAERLKGVDSTLKIQPAKLEDSAVYLCASSQGFRTRDNEQFFGPGTRLTVL.

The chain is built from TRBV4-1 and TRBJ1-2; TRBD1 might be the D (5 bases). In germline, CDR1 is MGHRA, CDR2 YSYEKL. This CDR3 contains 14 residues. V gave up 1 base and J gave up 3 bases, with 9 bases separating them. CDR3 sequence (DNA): TGCGCCAGCAGCCAAGTGGGCAGGGACTATGGCTACACCTTC. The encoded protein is CASSQVGRDYGYTF.

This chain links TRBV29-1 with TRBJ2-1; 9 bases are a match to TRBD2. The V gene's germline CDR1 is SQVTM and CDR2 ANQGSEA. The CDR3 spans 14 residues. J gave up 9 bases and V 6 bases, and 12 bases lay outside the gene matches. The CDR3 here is CSVRAGGRLGEQFF. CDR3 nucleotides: TGCAGCGTACGGGCGGGAGGGCGTCTTGGTGAGCAGTTCTTC.

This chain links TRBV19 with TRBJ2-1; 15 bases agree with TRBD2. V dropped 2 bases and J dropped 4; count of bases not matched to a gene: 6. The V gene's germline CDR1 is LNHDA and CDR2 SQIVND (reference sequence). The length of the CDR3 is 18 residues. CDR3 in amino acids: CASSIIFGTSGRYNEQFF. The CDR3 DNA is TGTGCCAGTAGTATAATCTTCGGGACTAGCGGGAGGTACAATGAGCAGTTCTTC.

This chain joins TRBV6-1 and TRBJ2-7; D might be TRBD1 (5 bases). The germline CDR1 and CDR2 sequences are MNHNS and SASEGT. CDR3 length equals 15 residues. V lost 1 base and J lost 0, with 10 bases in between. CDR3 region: CASSEGGVNSYEQYF. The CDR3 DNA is TGTGCCAGCAGTGAAGGGGGCGTCAACTCCTACGAGCAGTACTTC.

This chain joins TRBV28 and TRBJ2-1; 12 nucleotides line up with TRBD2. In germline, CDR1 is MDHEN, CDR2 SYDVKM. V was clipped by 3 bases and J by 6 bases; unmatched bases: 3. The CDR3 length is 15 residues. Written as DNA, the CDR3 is TGTGCCAGCAGTTTCCTAGCGGGGGGGTCCAATGAGCAGTTCTTC. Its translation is CASSFLAGGSNEQFF.

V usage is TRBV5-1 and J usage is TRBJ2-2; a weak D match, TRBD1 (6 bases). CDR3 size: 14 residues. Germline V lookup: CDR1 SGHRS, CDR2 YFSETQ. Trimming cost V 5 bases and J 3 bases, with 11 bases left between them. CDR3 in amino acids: CASSYGTYTGELFF. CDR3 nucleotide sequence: TGCGCCAGCAGTTACGGGACATACACCGGGGAGCTGTTTTTT.

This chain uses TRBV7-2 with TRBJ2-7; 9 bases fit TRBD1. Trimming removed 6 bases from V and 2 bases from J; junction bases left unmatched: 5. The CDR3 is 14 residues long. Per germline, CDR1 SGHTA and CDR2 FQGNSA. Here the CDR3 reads CASRNRDRAYEQYF. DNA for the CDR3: TGTGCCAGCAGGAACCGGGACAGGGCCTACGAGCAGTACTTC.

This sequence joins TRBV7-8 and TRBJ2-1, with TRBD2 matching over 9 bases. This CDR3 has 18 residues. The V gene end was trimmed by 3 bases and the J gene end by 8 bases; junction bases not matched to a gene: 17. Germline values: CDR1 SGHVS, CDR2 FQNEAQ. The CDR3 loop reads CASSFPIGGSGRGDEQFF. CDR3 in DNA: TGTGCCAGCAGCTTCCCCATCGGGGGTAGCGGGAGAGGGGATGAGCAGTTCTTC. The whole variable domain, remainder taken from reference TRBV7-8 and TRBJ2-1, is GAGVSQSPRYKVAKRGQDVALRCDPISGHVSLFWYQQALGQGPEFLTYFQNEAQLDKSGLPSDRFFAERPEGSVSTLKIQRTQQEDSAVYLCASSFPIGGSGRGDEQFFGPGTRLTVL.

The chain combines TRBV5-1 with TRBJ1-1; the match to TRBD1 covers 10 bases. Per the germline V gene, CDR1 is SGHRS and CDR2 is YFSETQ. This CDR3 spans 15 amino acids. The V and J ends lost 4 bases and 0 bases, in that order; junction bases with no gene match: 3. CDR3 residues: CASSATGGLNTEAFF. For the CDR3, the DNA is TGCGCCAGCAGCGCGACAGGGGGCCTGAACACTGAAGCTTTCTTT.

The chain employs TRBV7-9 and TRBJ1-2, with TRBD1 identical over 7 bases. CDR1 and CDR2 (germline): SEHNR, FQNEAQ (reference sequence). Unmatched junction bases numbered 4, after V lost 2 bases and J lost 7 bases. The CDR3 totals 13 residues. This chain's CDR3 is CASSLSGTVGYTF. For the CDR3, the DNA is TGTGCCAGCAGCTTATCCGGGACAGTTGGCTACACCTTC.

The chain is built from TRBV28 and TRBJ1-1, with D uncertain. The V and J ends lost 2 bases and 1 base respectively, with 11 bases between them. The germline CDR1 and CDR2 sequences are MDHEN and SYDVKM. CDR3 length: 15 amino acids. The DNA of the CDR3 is TGTGCCAGCAGTTTACTCAGGTTTGGGAACACTGAAGCTTTCTTT. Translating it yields CASSLLRFGNTEAFF.